Each of the 28 T cell receptor beta chains below was sequenced from the same sample in a study of cytomegalovirus exposure and HLA in healthy donors. A multiplex PCR was run with 60 Vbeta primers and 13 Jbeta primers. Profiled with immunoSEQ multiplex PCR; TCRdb holds only in-frame clones, not every one. The data contain 100,000 to 150,000 clones, just under 80% of them singletons. The sequenced sample was PBMCs. These receptors were taken from a man aged 30 to 45 in good health and CMV-seronegative.

This clone showed up just a few times. The V gene is TRBV5-1, the J gene TRBJ2-6, with unresolved D. V shed 0 bases and J shed 9 bases, with 4 bases lying between them. Germline V gene lookup returns CDR1 SGHRS and CDR2 YFSETQ. The CDR3 has 12 amino acids. The CDR3 loop reads CASSLDYNVLTF. The CDR3 DNA reads as TGCGCCAGCAGCTTGGATTACAACGTCCTGACTTTC.

This chain uses TRBV20-1 with TRBJ1-2, with 9 bases fitting TRBD1. CDR3 size: 11 residues. The germline CDR1 and CDR2 sequences are DFQATT and SNEGSKA (reference sequence). V lost 8 bases to trimming and J lost 8 bases; unmatched junction nucleotides: 6. The CDR3 nucleotides read TGCAGTCACAGGGGGCAGGAAGGCTACACCTTC. Translation gives CSHRGQEGYTF.

The chain links TRBV27 to TRBJ1-4, with D hard to call. V lost 1 base to trimming and J lost 3 bases, with 9 bases between them. Germline CDR1 reads MNHEY; CDR2 reads SMNVEV (reference sequence). The CDR3 has 15 residues. The CDR3 region is CASSLFGSPNEKLFF. DNA for the CDR3: TGTGCCAGCAGTTTATTCGGTAGCCCTAATGAAAAACTGTTTTTT.

The chain has TRBV2 and TRBJ2-1, with D perhaps matching TRBD2 (6 bases). The V end lost 8 bases, the J end lost 4 bases, and 15 bases lay between the germline ends. CDR3 size: 14 residues. Germline V gene lookup returns CDR1 SNHLY and CDR2 FYNNEI. This chain's CDR3 is CASGRTGGYNEQFF. CDR3 nucleotide sequence: TGTGCCAGCGGCCGAACCGGGGGTTACAATGAGCAGTTCTTC.

V gene TRBV7-2 combines with J gene TRBJ2-7; TRBD2 matches 7 bases. The CDR3 is made up of 16 amino acids. The germline gives CDR1 SGHTA, CDR2 FQGNSA. The V and J ends lost 1 base and 0 bases, in that order; junction bases with no gene match: 6. The CDR3 DNA reads as TGTGCCAGCAGCTTAGGCCCTAGCGGTTCCTCCTACGAGCAGTACTTC. The encoded protein is CASSLGPSGSSYEQYF.

This chain joins TRBV19 and TRBJ2-7; the match to TRBD1 covers 9 bases. Germline assignment: CDR1 LNHDA and CDR2 SQIVND (reference sequence). This CDR3 region has 14 residues. J gave up 0 bases and V 10 bases, and 7 bases lay outside the gene matches. The CDR3 protein is CATGTGRDSYEQYF. The CDR3 DNA follows: TGTGCCACTGGGACAGGGAGGGACTCCTACGAGCAGTACTTC.

This chain uses TRBV4-3 with TRBJ2-7; 7 nucleotides match TRBD1. The germline V gene has CDR1 LGHNA and CDR2 YSLEER. The CDR3 is 13 amino acids. V shed 1 base, J shed 9 bases, and the junction held 6 bases outside the gene matches. CDR3 loop: CASSQGTGDVQYF. The CDR3 region has the DNA TGCGCCAGCAGCCAAGGGACAGGTGATGTGCAGTACTTC.

The chain joins TRBV5-6 to TRBJ2-1; D is unresolved. Germline lookup yields CDR1 SGHDT and CDR2 YYEEEE. The ends were cut back, 1 base at V and 5 bases at J, with 4 bases in the middle. The CDR3 runs to 12 residues. Here the CDR3 reads CASSLLNNEQFF. CDR3 bases: TGTGCCAGCAGCTTGCTAAACAATGAGCAGTTCTTC.

The chain carries TRBV19 and TRBJ2-7; TRBD2 might be the D (6 bases). The CDR3 runs 15 residues. Trimming took 9 bases from V and 4 from J, leaving 22 bases between them. Germline CDR1 reads LNHDA; CDR2 reads SQIVND (reference sequence). The CDR3 region is CARNLGRGQKYEQYF. The CDR3 DNA follows: TGTGCCAGAAACCTCGGGCGGGGTCAAAAATACGAGCAGTACTTC. Variable domain in full (rest from reference TRBV19 and TRBJ2-7): DGGITQSPKYLFRKEGQNVTLSCEQNLNHDAMYWYRQDPGQGLRLIYYSQIVNDFQKGDIAEGYSVSREKKESFPLTVTSAQKNPTAFYLCARNLGRGQKYEQYFGPGTRLTVT.

The V gene is TRBV19, the J gene TRBJ2-3; TRBD2 matches 10 bases. This CDR3 has 15 residues. Unmatched junction bases numbered 5, after V lost 4 bases and J lost 4 bases. The germline gives CDR1 LNHDA, CDR2 SQIVND (reference sequence). CDR3 bases: TGTGCCAGTAGTAGGGAGCTAGCGGGGGCAGATACGCAGTATTTT. Protein: CASSRELAGADTQYF.

This clone was seen a single time. V usage is TRBV4-2 and J usage is TRBJ2-3; 7 nucleotides line up with TRBD2. Looked up from germline, CDR1 is LGHNA and CDR2 is YNFKEQ. J was trimmed by 5 bases and V by 5 bases; bases with no gene match: 7. The CDR3 covers 14 residues. The CDR3 loop reads CASSAVRGLDTQYF. CDR3 coding DNA: TGTGCCAGCAGCGCGGTGCGGGGGTTAGATACGCAGTATTTT.

The V call is TRBV4-3, the J call TRBJ2-7, with TRBD1 as a possible D gene (5 bases). The germline V gene has CDR1 LGHNA and CDR2 YSLEER. Trimming shortened V by 4 bases and J by 4 bases, and 17 bases separated the two germline ends. The CDR3 sequence is 15 residues long. In nucleotides, the CDR3 is TGCGCCAGCAGCCGCGGCCCGGACACTCTTTACGAGCAGTACTTC. This gives the protein CASSRGPDTLYEQYF.

The rearrangement joins TRBV5-1 to TRBJ2-2, with D possibly TRBD2 on 6 matching bases. This CDR3 has 17 residues. The germline gives CDR1 SGHRS, CDR2 YFSETQ. V was pared by 6 bases and J by 4 bases, with 22 bases between. This CDR3 reads CASTSRGRGSGTGELFF. CDR3 nucleotides: TGCGCCAGCACTTCTCGAGGGCGGGGCTCGGGCACCGGGGAGCTGTTTTTT.

The chain carries TRBV7-3 and TRBJ2-1; tentative D call: TRBD1 (6 bases). The CDR3 is 12 residues long. Trimming left V 5 bases short and J 7 bases short, with 9 bases between. Germline V gene sequence: CDR1 SGHTA, CDR2 FQGTGA. The CDR3 region is CASSPTGNEQFF. The CDR3 DNA reads TGTGCCAGCAGCCCAACAGGGAATGAGCAGTTCTTC.

This sequence joins TRBV5-4 and TRBJ1-1, with TRBD1 matching over 11 bases. The CDR3 totals 16 residues. Per germline, CDR1 SGHNT and CDR2 YYREEE (reference sequence). The trim removed 3 bases at V and 3 bases at J, leaving 7 bases unmatched. The CDR3: CASSSGTGGLYTEAFF. The CDR3 DNA is TGTGCCAGCAGCTCCGGGACAGGGGGGCTGTACACTGAAGCTTTCTTT.

The chain is built from TRBV5-1 and TRBJ1-2; 8 bases map to TRBD1. CDR3 length: 14 residues. The V gene end was trimmed by 2 bases and the J gene end by 8 bases; junction bases not matched to a gene: 8. Germline V gene sequence: CDR1 SGHRS, CDR2 YFSETQ. The CDR3 DNA is TGCGCCAGCAGCTTAAAGACCAGGGGGCCGGGCTACACCTTC. It yields the protein CASSLKTRGPGYTF.

CDR3 sequence (DNA): TGTGCCAGCAGCTTGCGGGACAGCAGTTATAATTCACCCCTCCACTTT. This gives the protein CASSLRDSSYNSPLHF. The chain carries TRBV5-8 and TRBJ1-6; 7 bases agree with TRBD1. Germline CDR1 and CDR2: SGHTS and YDEGEE. CDR3 length: 16 residues. With 1 base clipped from V and 4 bases from J, the junction kept 5 bases outside the gene matches.

V gene TRBV2 combines with J gene TRBJ1-2; the D gene is possibly TRBD1 (6 bases). Germline V lookup: CDR1 SNHLY, CDR2 FYNNEI. Deletions cut 5 bases from V and 6 bases from J, with 10 bases between. This CDR3 has 12 amino acids. The CDR3 loop is CASSTTGNGYTF. Written as DNA, the CDR3 is TGTGCCAGCAGTACCACAGGGAATGGCTACACCTTC.

J is TRBJ2-1 and V is TRBV4-2, with D possibly being TRBD2 (6 bases). CDR3 length equals 13 residues. V was trimmed by 1 base and J by 9 bases, leaving 10 bases between them. Looked up from germline, CDR1 is LGHNA and CDR2 is YNFKEQ. The CDR3: CASSQGGGTEQFF. The CDR3 DNA follows: TGTGCCAGCAGCCAAGGTGGCGGGACTGAGCAGTTCTTC.

This chain links TRBV5-1 with TRBJ1-1, with unresolved D. The CDR3 is 14 residues long. Between the trimmed V and J ends, which lost 0 bases and 0 bases, there was a span of 6 bases. The V gene's germline CDR1 is SGHRS and CDR2 YFSETQ. CDR3 sequence: CASSLGTVNTEAFF. CDR3 coding DNA: TGCGCCAGCAGCTTGGGTACAGTGAACACTGAAGCTTTCTTT.

The rearrangement uses TRBV4-1 and TRBJ2-1, with D maybe TRBD1 (6 bases). The CDR3 loop spans 14 amino acids. Germline V CDR1 and CDR2: MGHRA, YSYEKL. Trimming left V 4 bases short and J 6 bases short, with 13 bases between. The CDR3 DNA reads TGCGCCAGCAGCCCGGCACAGGGATTCAATGAGCAGTTCTTC. Protein sequence: CASSPAQGFNEQFF.

This clone was seen a handful of times. The V gene is TRBV2, the J gene TRBJ2-7, with TRBD2 matching 7 bases. CDR1 SNHLY and CDR2 FYNNEI come from the germline V gene. CDR3 length: 13 residues. The V and J ends lost 6 bases and 5 bases, in that order; junction bases with no gene match: 7. The DNA for the CDR3 is TGTGCCAGCAGCCGCGGGAGACGGGACGAGCAGTACTTC. Residues: CASSRGRRDEQYF.

The V gene is TRBV5-4, the J gene TRBJ1-6, with a weak D call TRBD1 (5 bases). From germline, CDR1 is SGHNT and CDR2 YYREEE (reference sequence). The CDR3 sequence is 14 residues long. V was pared by 0 bases and J by 6 bases, with 7 bases between. Here the CDR3 reads CASSLEGVNSPLHF. CDR3 nucleotide sequence: TGTGCCAGCAGCTTGGAAGGGGTTAATTCACCCCTCCACTTT.

The chain uses TRBV11-1 and TRBJ2-2; 7 nucleotides line up with TRBD1. Germline V gene sequence: CDR1 SGHAT, CDR2 FQDESV (reference sequence). V lost 6 bases to trimming and J lost 3 bases; unmatched junction nucleotides: 10. This CDR3 comprises 16 residues. The CDR3 is CASSIEMGQYTGELFF. The CDR3 DNA is TGTGCCAGCAGTATAGAAATGGGACAGTACACCGGGGAGCTGTTTTTT. The whole variable domain, filled in from reference TRBV11-1 and TRBJ2-2, reads EAEVAQSPRYKITEKSQAVAFWCDPISGHATLYWYRQILGQGPELLVQFQDESVVDDSQLPKDRFSAERLKGVDSTLKIQPAELGDSAMYLCASSIEMGQYTGELFFGEGSRLTVL.

The V call is TRBV4-1, the J call TRBJ2-1; TRBD1 aligns across 7 bases. Looked up from germline, CDR1 is MGHRA and CDR2 is YSYEKL. The CDR3 is 14 residues long. The V segment lost 4 bases and the J segment 7 bases; nucleotides outside the gene matches: 7. For the CDR3, the DNA is TGCGCCAGCAGCCCGACAGGGTTGCCAAATGAGCAGTTCTTC. This sequence encodes CASSPTGLPNEQFF.

In its sample, this clone was seen a few times. The chain joins TRBV5-5 to TRBJ2-5; a weak D match, TRBD2 (5 bases). Looked up from germline, CDR1 is SGHKS and CDR2 is YYEKEE (reference sequence). This CDR3 is built from 12 residues. The ends were cut back, 2 bases at V and 11 bases at J, with 13 bases in the middle. The CDR3 coding sequence is TGTGCCAGCAGCTTCTCCGGGGAAGAGCAGTACTTC. Protein sequence: CASSFSGEEQYF.

J is TRBJ1-1 and V is TRBV5-1; the D gene is possibly TRBD1 (6 bases). This CDR3 has 11 residues. The germline V gene encodes CDR1 SGHRS and CDR2 YFSETQ. V was shortened by 7 bases and J by 7 bases, with 11 bases between the two germline ends. Here the CDR3 reads CASGSGVEAFF. The CDR3 DNA sequence: TGCGCCAGCGGTTCAGGGGTTGAAGCTTTCTTT.

The chain couples TRBV5-5 to TRBJ2-6; D is undetermined. The length of the CDR3 is 15 residues. Germline lookup yields CDR1 SGHKS and CDR2 YYEKEE (reference sequence). Deletions cut 1 base from V and 1 base from J, with 6 bases between. Here the CDR3 reads CASSLLRSGANVLTF. The CDR3 nucleotides are TGTGCCAGCAGCTTGTTGAGGTCTGGGGCCAACGTCCTGACTTTC.